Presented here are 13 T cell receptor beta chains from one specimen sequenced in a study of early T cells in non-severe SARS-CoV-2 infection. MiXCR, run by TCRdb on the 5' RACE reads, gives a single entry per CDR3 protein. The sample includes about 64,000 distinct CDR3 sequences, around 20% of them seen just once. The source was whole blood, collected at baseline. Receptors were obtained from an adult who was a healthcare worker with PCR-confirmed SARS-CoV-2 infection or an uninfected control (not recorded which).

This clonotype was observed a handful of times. The CDR3 reads CASSEWQTLAKNIQYF. In DNA form, the CDR3 reads TGTGCCAGCAGTGAATGGCAGACGTTAGCCAAAAACATTCAGTACTTC. The chain is built from TRBV6-1 and TRBJ2-4; D remains ambiguous. With 2 bases removed from V and 0 bases from J, the gap between germline ends came to 11 bases. Germline V gives CDR1 MNHNS, CDR2 SASEGT. This CDR3 spans 16 amino acids.

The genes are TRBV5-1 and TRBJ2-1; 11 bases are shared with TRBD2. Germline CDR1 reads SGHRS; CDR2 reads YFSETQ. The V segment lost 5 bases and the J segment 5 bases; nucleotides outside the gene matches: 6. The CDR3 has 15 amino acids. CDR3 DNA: TGCGCCAGCAGTCTAGCGGGGGGACCTAACAATGAGCAGTTCTTC. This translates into CASSLAGGPNNEQFF.

This CDR3 reads CASSPPATGVYEQYF. DNA of the CDR3: TGTGCCAGCTCACCACCTGCGACAGGGGTGTACGAGCAGTACTTC. The rearrangement uses TRBV18 and TRBJ2-7, with 8 bases fitting TRBD1. The V gene's germline CDR1 is KGHSH and CDR2 LQKENI. The CDR3 totals 15 residues. Trimming cost V 0 bases and J 4 bases; bases outside gene matches: 5.

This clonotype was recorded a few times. This chain's CDR3 is CASSLSGYYGYTF. Here the CDR3 DNA reads TGTGCCAGCAGTTTATCGGGTTACTATGGCTACACCTTC. This rearrangement joins TRBV12-3 or TRBV12-4 to TRBJ1-2, with D hard to call. This CDR3 has 13 residues. The germline V and J ends were trimmed by 2 bases and 3 bases, with 7 bases remaining between them.

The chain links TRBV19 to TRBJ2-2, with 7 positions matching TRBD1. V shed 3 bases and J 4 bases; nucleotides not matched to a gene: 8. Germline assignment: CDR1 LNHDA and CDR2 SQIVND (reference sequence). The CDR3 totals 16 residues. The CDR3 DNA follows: TGTGCCAGTAGTATTCTAGGGGGCCTTTTCACCGGGGAGCTGTTTTTT. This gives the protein CASSILGGLFTGELFF.

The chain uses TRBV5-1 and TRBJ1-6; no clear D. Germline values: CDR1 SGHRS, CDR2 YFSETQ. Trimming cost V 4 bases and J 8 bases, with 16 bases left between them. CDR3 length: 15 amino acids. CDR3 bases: TGCGCCAGCAGCCTCCTTTCCGGAGGAGATTCACCCCTCCACTTT. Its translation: CASSLLSGGDSPLHF.

In DNA, the CDR3 is TGCAGTGCTAGATTAAGGACCTACGAGCAGTACTTC. The encoded protein is CSARLRTYEQYF. The gene calls are TRBV20-1 and TRBJ2-7; the D is unclear. This CDR3 spans 12 amino acids. The V end was cut by 2 bases, the J end by 2 bases, with 7 bases between. Germline V gene sequence: CDR1 DFQATT, CDR2 SNEGSKA (reference sequence).

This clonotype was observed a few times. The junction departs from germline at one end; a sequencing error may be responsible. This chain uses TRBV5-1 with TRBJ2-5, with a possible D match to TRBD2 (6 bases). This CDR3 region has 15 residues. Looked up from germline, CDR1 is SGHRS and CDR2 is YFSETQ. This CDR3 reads CASSGRGEKQETQYF. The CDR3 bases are TGCGCCAGCAGCGGGCGCGGGGAGAAACAAGAAACCCAGTACTTC.

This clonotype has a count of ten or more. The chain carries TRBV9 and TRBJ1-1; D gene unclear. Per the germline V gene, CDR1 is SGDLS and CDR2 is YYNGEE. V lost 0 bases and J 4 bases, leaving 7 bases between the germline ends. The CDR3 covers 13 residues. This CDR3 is CASSVGISTEAFF. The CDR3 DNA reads TGTGCCAGCAGCGTAGGGATTTCCACTGAAGCTTTCTTT.

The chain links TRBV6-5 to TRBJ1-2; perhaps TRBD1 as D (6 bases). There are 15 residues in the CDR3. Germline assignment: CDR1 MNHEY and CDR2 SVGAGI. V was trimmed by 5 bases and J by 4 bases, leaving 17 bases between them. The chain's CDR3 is CASSETGMRVYGYTF. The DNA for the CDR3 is TGTGCCAGCAGTGAAACAGGGATGCGAGTCTATGGCTACACCTTC.

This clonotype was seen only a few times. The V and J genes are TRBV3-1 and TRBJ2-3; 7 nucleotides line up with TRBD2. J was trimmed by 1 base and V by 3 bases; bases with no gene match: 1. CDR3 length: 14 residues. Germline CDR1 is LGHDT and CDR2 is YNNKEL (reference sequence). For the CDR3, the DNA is TGTGCCAGCAGCCATGCGGGGGGCACAGATACGCAGTATTTT. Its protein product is CASSHAGGTDTQYF.

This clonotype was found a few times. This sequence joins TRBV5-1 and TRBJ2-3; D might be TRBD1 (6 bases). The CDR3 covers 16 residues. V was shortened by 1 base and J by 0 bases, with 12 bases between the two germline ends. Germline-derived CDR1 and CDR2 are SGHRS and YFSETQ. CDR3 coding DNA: TGCGCCAGCAGCTTGTCGGTAACAGGGAGCACAGATACGCAGTATTTT. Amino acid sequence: CASSLSVTGSTDTQYF.

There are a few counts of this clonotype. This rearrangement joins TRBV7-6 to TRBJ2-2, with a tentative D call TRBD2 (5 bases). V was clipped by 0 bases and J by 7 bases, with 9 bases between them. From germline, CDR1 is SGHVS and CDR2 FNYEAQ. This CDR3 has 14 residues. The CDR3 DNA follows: TGTGCCAGCAGCTTAGCTGGAGCGGTCGGGGAGCTGTTTTTT. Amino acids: CASSLAGAVGELFF.